One sample yielded the 8 T cell receptor beta chains listed below, sequenced in a study of blood T cell repertoires in COVID-19. Repertoires were generated with immunoSEQ multiplex PCR, while TCRdb's copy carries only in-frame clones and drops some. This repertoire shows approximately 260,000 clones, 85% to 90% found once; its top ten account for roughly 3.6%. The source material was peripheral blood. The receptors stem from a woman aged 40 to 50 with acute or convalescent COVID-19.

The V call is TRBV9, the J call TRBJ2-1, with a possible D match to TRBD2 (5 bases). Germline V gives CDR1 SGDLS, CDR2 YYNGEE. The CDR3 has 14 residues. V was pared by 0 bases and J by 5 bases, with 9 bases between. CDR3 in amino acids: CASSVVSGNNEQFF. In DNA, the CDR3 is TGTGCCAGCAGCGTAGTGTCGGGGAACAATGAGCAGTTCTTC.

The V and J genes are TRBV5-1 and TRBJ1-2, with 10 bases identical to TRBD1. V shed 4 bases and J 8 bases; nucleotides not matched to a gene: 5. The CDR3 consists of 13 residues. The germline gives CDR1 SGHRS, CDR2 YFSETQ. The CDR3 region is CASSRGTGEGYTF. CDR3 DNA: TGCGCCAGCAGCCGCGGGACAGGGGAGGGCTACACCTTC.

This chain joins TRBV9 and TRBJ1-4; 10 bases line up with TRBD1. The germline gives CDR1 SGDLS, CDR2 YYNGEE. The V segment lost 3 bases and the J segment 6 bases; nucleotides outside the gene matches: 5. The CDR3 totals 15 residues. In nucleotides, the CDR3 is TGTGCCAGCAGCGCCCGCGGGACAGGGGATGAAAAACTGTTTTTT. The encoded protein is CASSARGTGDEKLFF.

DNA of the CDR3: TGTGCCAGTGGACTAGCGGGGGGGCGGGTCGATACGCAGTATTTT. Translation gives CASGLAGGRVDTQYF. This chain uses TRBV2 with TRBJ2-3, with 15 bases matching TRBD2. The CDR3 has 15 amino acids. With 9 bases clipped from V and 6 bases from J, the junction kept 7 bases outside the gene matches. Germline CDR1 SNHLY, CDR2 FYNNEI.

In its sample, this clone was seen once. CDR3 bases: TGTGCCAGCAGCCCGGGACATGATTTCTCTGGGGCCAACGTCCTGACTTTC. It translates to CASSPGHDFSGANVLTF. The V gene is TRBV3-1 (or the pseudogene TRBV3-2), the J gene TRBJ2-6; D possibly corresponds to TRBD1 (6 bases). The CDR3 runs to 17 residues. Between the trimmed V and J ends, which lost 4 bases and 0 bases, there was a span of 13 bases. CDR1 LGHDT and CDR2 YNNKEL come from the germline V gene (reference sequence).

The chain recombines TRBV5-6 with TRBJ1-5; TRBD1 might be the D (6 bases). With 5 bases removed from V and 10 bases from J, the gap between germline ends came to 16 bases. The CDR3 is 13 residues long. CDR1 and CDR2 from the germline V gene are SGHDT and YYEEEE. This CDR3 is CASSPEARGPQHF. The CDR3 nucleotides read TGTGCCAGCAGTCCTGAAGCCAGGGGCCCCCAGCATTTT. The full variable domain, in which reference TRBV5-6 and TRBJ1-5 provide the parts outside the CDR3, is DAGVTQSPTHLIKTRGQQVTLRCSPKSGHDTVSWYQQALGQGPQFIFQYYEEEERQRGNFPDRFSGHQFPNYSSELNVNALLLGDSALYLCASSPEARGPQHFGDGTRLSIL.

V is TRBV6-1 and J is TRBJ1-3, with D unclear. V lost 3 bases and J 0 bases, leaving 12 bases between the germline ends. Germline V gives CDR1 MNHNS, CDR2 SASEGT. The CDR3 is made up of 16 amino acids. The CDR3 here is CASSDPREPSGNTIYF. In DNA form, the CDR3 reads TGTGCCAGCAGTGACCCTAGAGAGCCCTCTGGAAACACCATATATTTT.

The J gene is TRBJ2-3, the V gene TRBV6-5; 7 bases align to TRBD1. J was trimmed by 4 bases and V by 6 bases; bases with no gene match: 7. The CDR3 sequence is 14 residues long. The germline V gene has CDR1 MNHEY and CDR2 SVGAGI. This chain's CDR3 is CASRKTGSSDTQYF. The CDR3 region has the DNA TGTGCCAGCAGAAAGACAGGGAGTTCAGATACGCAGTATTTT.